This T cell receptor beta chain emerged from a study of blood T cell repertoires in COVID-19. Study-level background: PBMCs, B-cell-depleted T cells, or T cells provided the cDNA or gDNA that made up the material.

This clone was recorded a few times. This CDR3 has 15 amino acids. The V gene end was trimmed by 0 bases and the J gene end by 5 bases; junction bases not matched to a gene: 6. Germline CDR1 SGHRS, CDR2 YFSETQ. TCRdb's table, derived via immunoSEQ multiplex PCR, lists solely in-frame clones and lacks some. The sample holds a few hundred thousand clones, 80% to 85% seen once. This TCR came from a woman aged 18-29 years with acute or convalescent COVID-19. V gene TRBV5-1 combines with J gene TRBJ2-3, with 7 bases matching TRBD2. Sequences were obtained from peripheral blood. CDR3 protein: CASSLASGGIDTQYF. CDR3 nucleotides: TGCGCCAGCAGCTTGGCGTCGGGGGGTATAGATACGCAGTATTTT.